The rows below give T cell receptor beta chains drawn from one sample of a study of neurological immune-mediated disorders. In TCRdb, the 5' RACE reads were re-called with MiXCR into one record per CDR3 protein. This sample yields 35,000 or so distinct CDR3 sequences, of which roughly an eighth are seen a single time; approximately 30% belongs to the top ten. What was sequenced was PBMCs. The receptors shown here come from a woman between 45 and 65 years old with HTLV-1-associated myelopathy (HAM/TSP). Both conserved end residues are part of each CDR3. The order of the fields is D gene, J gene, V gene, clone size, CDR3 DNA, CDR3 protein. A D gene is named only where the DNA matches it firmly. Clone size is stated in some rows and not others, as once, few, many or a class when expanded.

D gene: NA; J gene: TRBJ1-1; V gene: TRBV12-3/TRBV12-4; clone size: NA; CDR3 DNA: TGTGCCAGCAGTACTGCAGGAGCTTTCTTT; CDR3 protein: CASSTAGAFF
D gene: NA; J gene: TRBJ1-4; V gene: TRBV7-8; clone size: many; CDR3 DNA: TGTGCCAGCAGCCAAAGCACAGGAGATGAAAAACTGTTTTTT; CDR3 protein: CASSQSTGDEKLFF
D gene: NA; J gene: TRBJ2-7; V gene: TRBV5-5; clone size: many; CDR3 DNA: TGTGCCAGCAGCTCCCGCGGGCAGCCCTACGAGCAGTACTTC; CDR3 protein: CASSSRGQPYEQYF
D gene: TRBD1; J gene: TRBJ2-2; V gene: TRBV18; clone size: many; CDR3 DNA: TGTGCCAGCTCGCCAACCACCGGACAGGGAACCGGGGAGCTGTTTTTT; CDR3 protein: CASSPTTGQGTGELFF
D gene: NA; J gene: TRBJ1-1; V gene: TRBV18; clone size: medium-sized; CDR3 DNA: TGTGCCAGCTCACCAAAGGAGGGGAACACTGAAGCTTTCTTT; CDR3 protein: CASSPKEGNTEAFF
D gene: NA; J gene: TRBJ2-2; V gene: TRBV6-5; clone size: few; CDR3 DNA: TGTGCCAGCAGTTACTCCGACAGCCATCCCCTAAAATGGGGCGGGGAGCTGTTTTTT; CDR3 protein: CASSYSDSHPLKWGGELFF
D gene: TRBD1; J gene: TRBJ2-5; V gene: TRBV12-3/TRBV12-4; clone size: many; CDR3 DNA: TGTGCCAGCAGTTTCAGGGGGCTAGAGACCCAGTACTTC; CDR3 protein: CASSFRGLETQYF
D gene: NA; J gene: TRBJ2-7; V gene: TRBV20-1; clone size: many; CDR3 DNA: TGCAGTGTCCCGACACGGGGGTCGATCGAGCAGTACTTC; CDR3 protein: CSVPTRGSIEQYF
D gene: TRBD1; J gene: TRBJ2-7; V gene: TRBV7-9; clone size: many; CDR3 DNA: TGTGCCAGCAGCCCTCTTCCGGGACAGGGAAACGACGTGTGGTACTTC; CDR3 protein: CASSPLPGQGNDVWYF
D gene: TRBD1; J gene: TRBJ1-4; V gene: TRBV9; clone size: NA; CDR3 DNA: TGTGCCAGCAGCACCGGGACAGTGGCTAATGAAAAACTGTTTTTT; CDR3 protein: CASSTGTVANEKLFF
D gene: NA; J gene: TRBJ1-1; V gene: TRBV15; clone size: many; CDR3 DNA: TGTGCCACCAGGCTAGGACACTCGAACACTGAAGCTTTCTTT; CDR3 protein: CATRLGHSNTEAFF
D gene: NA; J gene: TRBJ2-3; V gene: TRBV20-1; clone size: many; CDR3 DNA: TGCAGTGCTCGACGGGAGTCAGATACGCAGTATTTT; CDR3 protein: CSARRESDTQYF
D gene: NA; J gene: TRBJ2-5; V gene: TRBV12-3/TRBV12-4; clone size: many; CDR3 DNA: TGTGCCAGCGAACGGGGTACCCAAGAGACCCAGTACTTC; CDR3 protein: CASERGTQETQYF
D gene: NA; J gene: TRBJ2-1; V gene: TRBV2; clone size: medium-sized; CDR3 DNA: TGTGCCAGCAGAGACACCGGTCGCAAGCAGTTCTTC; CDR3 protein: CASRDTGRKQFF
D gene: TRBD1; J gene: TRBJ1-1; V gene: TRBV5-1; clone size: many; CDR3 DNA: TGCGCCAGCGGGAGACCTGACAGGGAAAAAACTGAAGCTTTCTTT; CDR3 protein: CASGRPDREKTEAFF
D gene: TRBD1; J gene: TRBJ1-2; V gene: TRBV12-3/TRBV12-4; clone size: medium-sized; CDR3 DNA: TGTGCCAGCAGTCGACAGGGTGCCTATGGCTACACCTTC; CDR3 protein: CASSRQGAYGYTF
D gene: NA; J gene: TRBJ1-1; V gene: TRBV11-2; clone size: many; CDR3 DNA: TGTGCCAGCAGCTTCCAGAACACTGAAGCTTTCTTT; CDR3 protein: CASSFQNTEAFF
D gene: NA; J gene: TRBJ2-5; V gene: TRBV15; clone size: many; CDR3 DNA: TGTGCCACCAGCAGAGGCGCGGGGACAGTAGGGGAGACCCAGTACTTC; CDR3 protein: CATSRGAGTVGETQYF
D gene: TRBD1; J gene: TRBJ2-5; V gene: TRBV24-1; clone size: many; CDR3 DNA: TGTGCCACCGGGGGACAGGGTAATCAAGAGACCCAGTACTTC; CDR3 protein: CATGGQGNQETQYF
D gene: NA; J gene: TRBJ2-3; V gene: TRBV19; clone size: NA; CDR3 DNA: TGTGCCAGTACTCTTGGTACAGATACGCAGTATTTT; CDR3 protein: CASTLGTDTQYF
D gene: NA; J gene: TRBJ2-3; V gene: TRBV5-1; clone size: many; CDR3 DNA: TGCGCCAGCAGCTCCTCCACAGATACGCAGTATTTT; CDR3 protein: CASSSSTDTQYF
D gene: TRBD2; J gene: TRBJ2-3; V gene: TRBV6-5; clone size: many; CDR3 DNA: TGTGCCAGCAGTTACTCCTCTAGCGGGGCAACCAATACGCAGTATTTT; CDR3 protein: CASSYSSSGATNTQYF
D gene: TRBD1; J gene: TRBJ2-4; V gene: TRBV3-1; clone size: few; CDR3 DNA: TGTGCCAGCAGCCAAGCCCCCTGGACAGGGAATTCTGTTCAGTACTTC; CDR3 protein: CASSQAPWTGNSVQYF
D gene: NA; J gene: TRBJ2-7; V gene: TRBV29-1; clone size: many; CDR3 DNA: TGCAGCGTTAGGACAGCCTCCTACGAGCAGTACTTC; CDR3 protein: CSVRTASYEQYF
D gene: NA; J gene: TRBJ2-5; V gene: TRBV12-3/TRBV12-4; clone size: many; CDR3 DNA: TGTGCCAGCAGCTTTAGGTCTCACCAAGAGACCCAGTACTTC; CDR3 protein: CASSFRSHQETQYF
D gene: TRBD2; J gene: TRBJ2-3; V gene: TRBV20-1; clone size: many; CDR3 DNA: TGCAGTGCCAACAGCGGGACCACAGATACGCAGTATTTT; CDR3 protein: CSANSGTTDTQYF